Below, 23 T cell receptor beta chains from the same sample are listed, as sequenced in a study of T cells in Graves' hyperthyroidism and ophthalmopathy (dated 2019 in TCRdb). Library generation was performed with multiplex PCR. Sequencing used an Illumina HiSeq 2000. TCR beta CDR3 regions were amplified from RNA transcripts. The TCR CDR3 was subjected to a first round of RT-PCR using the HTBI primer set and the Qiagen OneStep RT-PCR kit. TCRdb trimmed public reads at Q25 via fastp, called clones via MiXCR and kept in-frame beta chains. Each CDR3 protein appears once, grouped with its most common genes and DNA. For this sample the table gives about 610,000 distinct CDR3 sequences, of which about 14% were detected only once. The ten largest clonotypes hold roughly 4.5% of the sample. The sample was blood. The receptors originated from a woman in her thirties or forties with Graves' ophthalmopathy.

The genes are TRBV20-1 and TRBJ2-7, with 9 bases lining up with TRBD2. The germline CDR1 and CDR2 sequences are DFQATT and SNEGSKA (reference sequence). The trim removed 3 bases at V and 0 bases at J, leaving 9 bases unmatched. The CDR3 covers 16 residues. The CDR3 DNA follows: TGCAGTGCTAGTAGTCTGGCTAGCGGGACCTCCTACGAGCAGTACTTC. Encoded protein: CSASSLASGTSYEQYF.

This clonotype was observed many times. V is TRBV29-1 and J is TRBJ2-5, with D perhaps TRBD2 (5 bases). The V end lost 6 bases, the J end lost 3 bases, and 17 bases lay between the germline ends. The CDR3 has 14 residues. The germline V gene has CDR1 SQVTM and CDR2 ANQGSEA. CDR3 sequence (DNA): TGCAGCGTCGGCAATTTGTGGGGAGAAGAGACCCAGTACTTC. It is translated as CSVGNLWGEETQYF.

This clonotype was seen at least ten times. The gene calls are TRBV20-1 and TRBJ2-7; D unclear. The V gene lost 2 bases and the J gene lost 2 bases, with 10 bases spanning the gap. CDR1 and CDR2 (germline): DFQATT, SNEGSKA (reference sequence). The CDR3 has 13 residues. CDR3 sequence reads: CSARRLTTYEQYF. The CDR3 DNA reads as TGCAGTGCTAGAAGGCTCACCACCTACGAGCAGTACTTC.

This clonotype was found many times. This chain connects TRBV6-1 to TRBJ2-7; 10 bases match TRBD2. V shed 1 base and J 7 bases; nucleotides not matched to a gene: 7. The CDR3 consists of 15 residues. Germline V lookup: CDR1 MNHNS, CDR2 SASEGT. This CDR3 reads CASSEGLAGVLEQYF. In nucleotides, the CDR3 is TGTGCCAGCAGTGAAGGTCTAGCGGGAGTTCTTGAGCAGTACTTC.

This clonotype turned up a few times. This chain joins TRBV5-6 and TRBJ2-7, with 9 bases fitting TRBD2. This CDR3 is built from 19 residues. Germline assignment: CDR1 SGHDT and CDR2 YYEEEE. V gave up 2 bases and J gave up 4 bases; unmatched junction bases: 19. CDR3 nucleotides: TGTGCCAGCAGCTTCATCTTGCCCGGATCCGGGACTAGCACGTACGAGCAGTACTTC. This translates into CASSFILPGSGTSTYEQYF.

This clonotype was observed at least ten times. The chain uses TRBV28 and TRBJ1-2; D possibly corresponds to TRBD1 (5 bases). From germline, CDR1 is MDHEN and CDR2 SYDVKM. Trimming shortened V by 2 bases and J by 8 bases, and 27 bases separated the two germline ends. The CDR3 runs to 18 residues. The CDR3 region has the DNA TGTGCCAGCAGTTTACTACATGATTCGATGGGACCCTTAGGCGGCTACACCTTC. It codes for CASSLLHDSMGPLGGYTF.

The chain carries TRBV20-1 and TRBJ2-7; D may match TRBD1 or TRBD2 (5 bases each). Deletions cut 5 bases from V and 6 bases from J, with 23 bases between. Germline V gene sequence: CDR1 DFQATT, CDR2 SNEGSKA (reference sequence). The CDR3 has 15 residues. The CDR3, as DNA: TGCAGTGCTCGGGTTTTTGGGGGTGGCCGGGCCGAGCAGTACTTC. Translated: CSARVFGGGRAEQYF.

The genes are TRBV6-2 or TRBV6-3 and TRBJ2-7, with 7 nucleotides matching TRBD1. The CDR3 length is 16 residues. Germline CDR1 is MNHEY and CDR2 is SVGEGT. Trimming removed 5 bases from V and 5 bases from J; junction bases left unmatched: 15. The CDR3 DNA is TGTGCCAGCAGTAACCTTCCCGGGACAGTGCCCAACGAGCAGTACTTC. It yields the protein CASSNLPGTVPNEQYF.

The rearrangement links TRBV20-1 to TRBJ2-5; D gene unclear. The ends were cut back, 3 bases at V and 5 bases at J, with 10 bases in the middle. CDR1 and CDR2 from the germline V gene are DFQATT and SNEGSKA (reference sequence). The CDR3 extends over 12 amino acids. For the CDR3, the DNA is TGCAGTGCTAGGTTATATCGGGAGACCCAGTACTTC. It translates to CSARLYRETQYF.

This clonotype was observed many times. The chain joins TRBV24-1 to TRBJ2-2; 7 nucleotides line up with TRBD2. Germline V gives CDR1 KGHDR, CDR2 SFDVKD. CDR3 length equals 15 residues. Germline trimming cut 3 bases from V and 6 bases from J; bases unmatched to any gene: 6. The CDR3 DNA reads as TGTGCCACCAGTGATGGACTAGGGGATTCCGGGGAGCTGTTTTTT. It specifies CATSDGLGDSGELFF.

The chain uses TRBV7-9 and TRBJ1-1; D not resolved. CDR1 SEHNR and CDR2 FQNEAQ come from the germline V gene (reference sequence). V shed 2 bases and J shed 3 bases, with 13 bases lying between them. The CDR3 loop spans 15 amino acids. The CDR3 sequence is CASSLPKGRDTEAFF. DNA for the CDR3: TGTGCCAGCAGCTTACCGAAGGGTCGGGACACTGAAGCTTTCTTT.

This clonotype was observed many times. The chain employs TRBV6-1 and TRBJ2-7, with D possibly being TRBD2 (6 bases). Trimming removed 6 bases at V and 7 bases at J, with 19 bases between. This CDR3 has 14 residues. The V gene's germline CDR1 is MNHNS and CDR2 SASEGT. The CDR3 bases are TGTGCCAGCAGCCTACAGCGGGCCGCGGGTGAGCAGTACTTC. Translation gives CASSLQRAAGEQYF.

This clonotype showed up many times. The J gene is TRBJ2-5, the V gene TRBV18; 7 positions match TRBD1. V lost 2 bases, J lost 1 base, and 4 bases stayed unmatched. The CDR3 is made up of 15 amino acids. CDR1 KGHSH and CDR2 LQKENI come from the germline V gene. DNA of the CDR3: TGTGCCAGCTCACCAAGGACAGGCAGCCAAGAGACCCAGTACTTC. This codes for CASSPRTGSQETQYF.

The V and J genes are TRBV5-6 and TRBJ2-3, with 7 bases fitting TRBD1. CDR3 length: 18 residues. The germline CDR1 and CDR2 sequences are SGHDT and YYEEEE. V was pared by 5 bases and J by 0 bases, with 15 bases of the junction left unmatched. CDR3 in DNA: TGTGCCAGCAGTTGGGGACAGTTCGCGCAATCTAGCACAGATACGCAGTATTTT. Translation gives CASSWGQFAQSSTDTQYF.

This clonotype was detected many times. The rearrangement links TRBV19 to TRBJ1-1; 8 nucleotides line up with TRBD1. The CDR3 is 14 amino acids. With 4 bases clipped from V and 4 bases from J, the junction kept 5 bases outside the gene matches. From germline, CDR1 is LNHDA and CDR2 SQIVND (reference sequence). CDR3 region: CASSRDRFGTEAFF. CDR3 coding DNA: TGTGCCAGTAGTAGGGACAGGTTTGGCACTGAAGCTTTCTTT.

The sample holds many counts of this clonotype. The chain combines TRBV7-2 with TRBJ2-7; 9 nucleotides line up with TRBD2. Unmatched junction bases numbered 5, after V lost 8 bases and J lost 0 bases. Germline V CDR1 and CDR2: SGHTA, FQGNSA. This CDR3 has 14 residues. CDR3 loop: CASRIAGASYEQYF. As DNA, the CDR3 is TGTGCCAGCCGAATAGCGGGGGCCTCCTACGAGCAGTACTTC.

This clonotype was recorded many times. The chain employs TRBV12-3 or TRBV12-4 and TRBJ1-5; 8 bases agree with TRBD1. CDR3 length: 16 amino acids. V lost 6 bases and J lost 10; bases outside the gene matches: 17. CDR3: CASSLRTGSPLIPQHF. The DNA of the CDR3 is TGTGCCAGCAGCCTCCGGACAGGGTCTCCTTTAATACCCCAGCATTTT.

The gene calls are TRBV12-3 or TRBV12-4 and TRBJ2-7; the D gene is possibly TRBD2 (5 bases). Deletions cut 6 bases from V and 3 bases from J, with 15 bases between. CDR3 length equals 14 residues. CDR3 nucleotide sequence: TGTGCCAGCAGATCCCGGACGGGAAACTACGAGCAGTACTTC. Amino acids: CASRSRTGNYEQYF.

Worth noting for this clonotype: Since a much larger clone is just one base distant, this may be a read error. The chain employs TRBV13 and TRBJ2-2, with 10 nucleotides matching TRBD2. This CDR3 has 17 residues. Germline V CDR1 and CDR2: PRHDT, FYEKMQ (reference sequence). The CDR3 loop reads CTSSSQREGIGTGELFF. The CDR3, as DNA: TGTACCAGCAGCTCCCAGCGGGAGGGGATCGGCACCGGGGAGCTGTTTTTT. The full variable domain, its missing parts supplied by reference TRBV13 and TRBJ2-2, is AAGVIQSPRHLIKEKRETATLKCYPIPRHDTVYWYQQGPGQDPQFLISFYEKMQSDKGSIPDRFSAQQFSDYHSELNMSSLELGDSALYFCTSSSQREGIGTGELFFGEGSRLTVL.

The chain carries TRBV7-2 and TRBJ1-1; no reliable D call. CDR1 is SGHTA and CDR2 is FQGNSA in the germline V gene. Trimming left V 5 bases short and J 11 bases short, with 9 bases between. This CDR3 spans 10 amino acids. The CDR3 sequence is CASSPGQAFF. The CDR3 DNA reads as TGTGCCAGCAGCCCCGGCCAGGCTTTCTTT.

J is TRBJ2-5 and V is TRBV7-6; D is possibly TRBD2 (6 bases). The CDR3 runs to 15 residues. V was pared by 3 bases and J by 0 bases, with 11 bases between. Per the germline V gene, CDR1 is SGHVS and CDR2 is FNYEAQ. CDR3 sequence: CASSLEGTHQETQYF. Written as DNA, the CDR3 is TGTGCCAGCAGCTTGGAGGGGACGCACCAAGAGACCCAGTACTTC. Filled out from reference TRBV7-6 and TRBJ2-5, the complete variable domain reads GAGVSQSPRYKVTKRGQDVALRCDPISGHVSLYWYRQALGQGPEFLTYFNYEAQQDKSGLPNDRFSAERPEGSISTLTIQRTEQRDSAMYRCASSLEGTHQETQYFGPGTRLLVL.

This clonotype was seen ten or more times. The chain links TRBV4-2 to TRBJ1-2, with D hard to call. The CDR3 has 14 residues. CDR1 is LGHNA, CDR2 YNFKEQ, per germline. The germline V and J ends were trimmed by 1 base and 5 bases, with 11 bases remaining between them. The CDR3 DNA is TGTGCCAGCAGCCAAGGCGGCAGGAATTATGGCTACACCTTC. As protein: CASSQGGRNYGYTF.

This clonotype showed up just a few times. V gene TRBV20-1 combines with J gene TRBJ1-2; maybe TRBD1 (5 bases). The CDR3 has 13 residues. Germline V gives CDR1 DFQATT, CDR2 SNEGSKA (reference sequence). V gave up 3 bases and J gave up 6 bases, with 14 bases separating them. The CDR3 bases are TGCAGTGCTAGCGGGGGGTCGAGGGATGGCTACACCTTC. Translated, it gives CSASGGSRDGYTF.